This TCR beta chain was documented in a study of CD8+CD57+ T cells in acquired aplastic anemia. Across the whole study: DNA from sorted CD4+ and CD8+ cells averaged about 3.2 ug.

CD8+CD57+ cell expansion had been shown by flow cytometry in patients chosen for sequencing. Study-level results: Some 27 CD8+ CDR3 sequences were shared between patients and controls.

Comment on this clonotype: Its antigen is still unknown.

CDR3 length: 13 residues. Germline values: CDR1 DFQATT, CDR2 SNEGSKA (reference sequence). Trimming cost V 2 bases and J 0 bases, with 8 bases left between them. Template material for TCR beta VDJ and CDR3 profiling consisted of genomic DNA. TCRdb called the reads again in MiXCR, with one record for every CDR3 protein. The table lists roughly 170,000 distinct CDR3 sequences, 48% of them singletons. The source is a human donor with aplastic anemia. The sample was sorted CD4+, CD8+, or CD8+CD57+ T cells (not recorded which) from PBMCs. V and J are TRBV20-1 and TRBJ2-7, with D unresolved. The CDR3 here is CSARSLDSYEQYF. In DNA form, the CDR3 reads TGCAGTGCTAGATCGCTCGACTCCTACGAGCAGTACTTC.